Below are 23 T cell receptor beta chains sequenced from a single sample in a study of T-cell reconstitution after alpha-beta-depleted transplantation in children. Unique molecular identifiers were used in preparing the TCRbeta library. TCRdb itself ran the PCR reads through MiXCR, one entry per CDR3 protein. Among approximately 490,000 distinct CDR3 sequences listed, approximately 10% were seen once. The sequencing here drew on PBMCs, taken before TCRalphabeta/CD19-depleted stem cell transplant. These receptors all come from a child younger than 10 with inherited bone marrow failure, due to receive a stem cell transplant.

This clonotype has only a few counts. V and J are TRBV28 and TRBJ2-7; 12 positions match TRBD2. Germline CDR1 reads MDHEN; CDR2 reads SYDVKM. V trimming: 5 bases; J trimming: 2 bases; junction bases outside the gene matches: 16. There are 19 residues in the CDR3. CDR3 protein: CASSLQLGASGRDPYEQYF. In nucleotides, the CDR3 is TGTGCCAGCAGTCTACAGCTTGGGGCTAGCGGGAGGGACCCCTACGAGCAGTACTTC.

This clonotype came up many times. This rearrangement joins TRBV29-1 to TRBJ2-7; TRBD1 aligns across 11 bases. This CDR3 is built from 16 residues. V lost 4 bases and J lost 6; bases outside the gene matches: 14. Germline V CDR1 and CDR2: SQVTM, ANQGSEA. The CDR3 protein is CSVGDRGGLALSEQYF. The CDR3, as DNA: TGCAGCGTTGGGGACAGGGGGGGACTAGCCCTCTCCGAGCAGTACTTC.

This clonotype was counted only a few times. The chain is built from TRBV6-2 or TRBV6-3 and TRBJ2-2, with a possible D match to TRBD2 (5 bases). From germline, CDR1 is MNHEY and CDR2 SVGEGT. CDR3 length: 16 amino acids. V was cut by 1 base and J by 1 base, with 10 bases left in between. CDR3 DNA: TGTGCCAGCAGTTACTACAGCGGAGTGAACACCGGGGAGCTGTTTTTT. It encodes CASSYYSGVNTGELFF.

In this sample, this clonotype turned up once. It may be a read error: a sequence one base away is much more abundant. The CDR3: CASSTTSGTYSEQFF. DNA for the CDR3: TGCGCCAGCAGCACGACTAGCGGGACCTACAGTGAGCAGTTCTTC. The genes are TRBV5-1 and TRBJ2-1; 11 positions agree with TRBD2. The CDR3 covers 15 residues. Germline V gene data show CDR1 as SGHRS and CDR2 as YFSETQ.

This chain uses TRBV4-3 with TRBJ2-6, with D maybe TRBD1 (6 bases). This CDR3 spans 15 amino acids. The germline gives CDR1 LGHNA, CDR2 YSLEER. Trimming shortened V by 4 bases and J by 4 bases, and 11 bases separated the two germline ends. The DNA for the CDR3 is TGCGCCAGCAGCCGCACAGGGTCCGGGGCCAACGTCCTGACTTTC. It translates to CASSRTGSGANVLTF.

This clonotype came up many times. The CDR3: CASSSRGSSYNEQFF. In nucleotides, the CDR3 is TGCGCCAGCAGCTCGCGGGGGAGCTCCTACAATGAGCAGTTCTTC. The chain carries TRBV5-1 and TRBJ2-1; 7 nucleotides line up with TRBD2. Unmatched junction bases numbered 3, after V lost 3 bases and J lost 0 bases. Germline CDR1 and CDR2: SGHRS and YFSETQ. CDR3 length: 15 amino acids.

This clonotype was detected ten times or more. This chain joins TRBV12-3 or TRBV12-4 and TRBJ1-5; 7 positions agree with TRBD1. V lost 6 bases to trimming and J lost 7 bases; unmatched junction nucleotides: 9. There are 14 residues in the CDR3. The CDR3 DNA sequence: TGTGCCAGCAGCTTGACAGGGAGGATGCAGCCCCAGCATTTT. It is translated as CASSLTGRMQPQHF.

This clonotype showed up just a few times. The chain links TRBV15 to TRBJ2-3, with D perhaps matching TRBD1 or TRBD2 (5 bases each). V lost 0 bases to trimming and J lost 6 bases, with 13 bases between them. Germline V lookup: CDR1 LNHNV, CDR2 YYDKDF (reference sequence). The CDR3 runs 15 residues. The CDR3 nucleotides are TGTGCCACCAGCAGAGAGTTACTGGGGGTGGATACGCAGTATTTT. Residues: CATSRELLGVDTQYF.

This clonotype appeared many times. The J gene is TRBJ1-1, the V gene TRBV7-9; 8 bases match TRBD1. The ends lost 2 bases at V and 5 bases at J; junction bases unmatched: 4. Germline CDR1 reads SEHNR; CDR2 reads FQNEAQ (reference sequence). The CDR3 sequence is 14 residues long. CDR3 region: CASSLQGATTEAFF. The CDR3 DNA reads as TGTGCCAGCAGCTTACAGGGGGCTACGACTGAAGCTTTCTTT.

The sample holds a few counts of this clonotype. This chain joins TRBV19 and TRBJ1-1; D is unclear. With 1 base removed from V and 0 bases from J, the gap between germline ends came to 6 bases. This CDR3 is built from 14 residues. CDR1 and CDR2 from the germline V gene are LNHDA and SQIVND (reference sequence). CDR3: CASSIGGLNTEAFF. For the CDR3, the DNA is TGTGCCAGTAGTATAGGTGGGCTGAACACTGAAGCTTTCTTT.

In this sample, this clonotype turned up many times. The gene calls are TRBV7-2 and TRBJ1-5, with D unclear. Germline-derived CDR1 and CDR2 are SGHTA and FQGNSA. The CDR3 runs 15 residues. The V end lost 5 bases, the J end lost 0 bases, and 11 bases lay between the germline ends. CDR3 residues: CASSQQSNSNQPQHF. The CDR3 DNA sequence: TGTGCCAGCAGCCAGCAGAGTAATAGCAATCAGCCCCAGCATTTT.

Ten or more counts support this clonotype. The chain recombines TRBV5-5 with TRBJ2-1; D remains unclear. V gave up 4 bases and J gave up 12 bases, with 14 bases separating them. Germline assignment: CDR1 SGHKS and CDR2 YYEKEE (reference sequence). This CDR3 region has 12 residues. The CDR3 nucleotides are TGTGCCAGCAGCCCACTCCTGAGGCGGCAGTTCTTC. The encoded protein is CASSPLLRRQFF.

This clonotype was seen ten or more times. The chain combines TRBV7-9 with TRBJ2-7; TRBD1 matches 8 bases. In germline, CDR1 is SEHNR, CDR2 FQNEAQ (reference sequence). This CDR3 spans 11 amino acids. The CDR3 loop is CASSPRGWTGV. The CDR3 DNA follows: TGTGCCAGCAGCCCCCGGGGCTGGACAGGGGTC.

A few counts support this clonotype. V and J are TRBV27 and TRBJ2-1, with 12 bases matching TRBD2. The CDR3 runs to 17 residues. Trimming removed 0 bases from V and 8 bases from J; junction bases left unmatched: 8. Germline CDR1 is MNHEY and CDR2 is SMNVEV (reference sequence). The CDR3 reads CASSLSGLAGGVYEQFF. CDR3 nucleotide sequence: TGTGCCAGCAGTTTATCTGGCCTAGCGGGAGGGGTATATGAGCAGTTCTTC.

This clonotype has just a few counts. The CDR3, as DNA: TGTGCCAGCAGTATGGGGGCTAGCAGGAGCACAGATACGCAGTATTTT. Translated, it gives CASSMGASRSTDTQYF. The chain is built from TRBV7-2 and TRBJ2-3; a possible D gene is TRBD1 (6 bases). The CDR3 contains 16 residues. Trimming shortened V by 6 bases and J by 0 bases, and 16 bases separated the two germline ends. CDR1 is SGHTA and CDR2 is FQGNSA in the germline V gene. The full variable domain, completed using reference TRBV7-2 and TRBJ2-3, is GAGVSQSPSNKVTEKGKDVELRCDPISGHTALYWYRQSLGQGLEFLIYFQGNSAPDKSGLPSDRFSAERTGGSVSTLTIQRTQQEDSAVYLCASSMGASRSTDTQYFGPGTRLTVL.

The sample holds many counts of this clonotype. This chain joins TRBV29-1 and TRBJ2-3, with TRBD2 matching over 7 bases. The germline V gene has CDR1 SQVTM and CDR2 ANQGSEA. The CDR3 has 14 amino acids. Germline trimming cut 4 bases from V and 6 bases from J; bases unmatched to any gene: 10. DNA of the CDR3: TGCAGCGTTGGACCTAGCGGCCCTGGGGATACGCAGTATTTT. Protein sequence: CSVGPSGPGDTQYF.

This sequence joins TRBV4-1 and TRBJ2-1, with TRBD2 matching 10 bases. Trimming removed 4 bases from V and 5 bases from J; junction bases left unmatched: 8. This CDR3 is 16 amino acids long. Germline CDR1 MGHRA, CDR2 YSYEKL. The CDR3 DNA is TGCGCCAGCAGCCGCCCCGGGACTAGCGCGAACAATGAGCAGTTCTTC. Translation gives CASSRPGTSANNEQFF.

This clonotype was observed a few times. The chain has TRBV4-3 and TRBJ1-2, with D perhaps TRBD1 (5 bases). The ends were cut back, 0 bases at V and 3 bases at J, with 14 bases in the middle. The CDR3 length is 16 residues. Per the germline V gene, CDR1 is LGHNA and CDR2 is YSLEER. CDR3 sequence: CASSQERGNLYYGYTF. The CDR3 DNA is TGCGCCAGCAGCCAAGAGAGGGGCAATCTTTACTATGGCTACACCTTC.

The J gene is TRBJ2-7, the V gene TRBV4-3; D unclear. Germline V lookup: CDR1 LGHNA, CDR2 YSLEER. The CDR3 spans 15 residues. With 0 bases removed from V and 2 bases from J, the gap between germline ends came to 11 bases. CDR3 nucleotide sequence: TGCGCCAGCAGCCAAGAAAGCCTCTTCCCCTACGAGCAGTACTTC. Translation gives CASSQESLFPYEQYF.

V is TRBV6-5 and J is TRBJ2-2, with TRBD2 as a possible D gene (5 bases). The V end was cut by 2 bases, the J end by 1 base, with 14 bases between. The CDR3 loop spans 17 amino acids. From germline, CDR1 is MNHEY and CDR2 SVGAGI. Written as DNA, the CDR3 is TGTGCCAGCAGTTACCAAGAGGGCTGGGGGAACACCGGGGAGCTGTTTTTT. Encoded protein: CASSYQEGWGNTGELFF.

This clonotype was observed many times. The gene calls are TRBV7-8 and TRBJ1-5, with a weak D call TRBD1 (5 bases). This CDR3 has 16 residues. Trimming removed 2 bases at V and 6 bases at J, with 17 bases between. From germline, CDR1 is SGHVS and CDR2 FQNEAQ. The CDR3 spells CASSLINSPGTQPQHF. CDR3 sequence (DNA): TGTGCCAGCAGCTTAATTAATTCCCCGGGGACTCAGCCCCAGCATTTT.

This clonotype was detected many times. The V gene is TRBV27, the J gene TRBJ2-5, with 7 positions matching TRBD1. V was pared by 6 bases and J by 5 bases, with 9 bases of the junction left unmatched. The CDR3 extends over 14 amino acids. Germline CDR1 and CDR2: MNHEY and SMNVEV (reference sequence). The CDR3 spells CASSPGPRGETQYF. CDR3 bases: TGTGCCAGCAGCCCCGGACCCAGGGGGGAGACCCAGTACTTC.

As to this clonotype: This may arise from a read error, as a much more abundant clone is one base away. The chain links TRBV30 to TRBJ1-1; possible D gene TRBD1, 5 bases. CDR1 and CDR2 from the germline V gene are GTSNPN and SVGIG (reference sequence). CDR3 length: 16 amino acids. V was shortened by 0 bases and J by 4 bases, with 18 bases between the two germline ends. The CDR3 loop reads CAWSVSLYGAITEAFF. As DNA, the CDR3 is TGTGCCTGGAGTGTAAGTCTCTACGGGGCAATCACTGAAGCTTTCTTT.